This T cell receptor beta chain came from a study of blood T cell repertoires in COVID-19. Study-wide background: COVID-19 samples, acute and convalescent, were from the United States, Italy and Spain. T cells, B-cell-depleted T cells, or PBMCs supplied cDNA or gDNA.

Germline CDR1 SNHLY, CDR2 FYNNEI. V gave up 5 bases and J gave up 9 bases, with 11 bases separating them. The CDR3 extends over 13 amino acids. In the study's own analysis: Estimation of nucleated cell counts was performed using reference gene primer amplification. The protocol was immunoSEQ multiplex PCR, while the TCRdb copy is restricted to in-frame clones and leaves out a portion. Clone size and V and J calls were adopted from that table, with D and trimming inferred from the DNA. Of over 90,000 clones in the sample, over 75% were seen once. This clone was found a few times. The clonotype originates from a human donor in a cohort sampled during active or convalescent COVID-19. The V and J genes are TRBV2 and TRBJ1-6; D remains ambiguous. The sample taken for sequencing was peripheral blood. Here the CDR3 DNA reads TGTGCCAGCAGTTGGGGAGGTAGTTCACCCCTCCACTTT. This encodes CASSWGGSSPLHF.